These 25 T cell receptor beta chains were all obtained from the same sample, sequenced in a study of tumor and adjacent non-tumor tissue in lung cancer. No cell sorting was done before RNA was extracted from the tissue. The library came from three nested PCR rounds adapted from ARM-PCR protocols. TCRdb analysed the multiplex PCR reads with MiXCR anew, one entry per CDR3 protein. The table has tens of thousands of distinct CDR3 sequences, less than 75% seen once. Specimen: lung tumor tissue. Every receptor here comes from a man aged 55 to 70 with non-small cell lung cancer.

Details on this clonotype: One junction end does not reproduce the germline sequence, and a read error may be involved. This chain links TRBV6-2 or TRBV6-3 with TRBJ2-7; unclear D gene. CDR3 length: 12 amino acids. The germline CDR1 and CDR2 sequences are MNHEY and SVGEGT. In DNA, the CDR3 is TGTACCAGCAGTTACCCCGACTACGAGCAGTACTTC. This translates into CTSSYPDYEQYF.

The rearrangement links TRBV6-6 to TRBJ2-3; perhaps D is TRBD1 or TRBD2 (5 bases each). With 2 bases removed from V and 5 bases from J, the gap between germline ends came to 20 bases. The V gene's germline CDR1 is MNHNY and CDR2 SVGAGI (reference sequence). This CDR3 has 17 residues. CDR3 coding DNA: TGTGCCAGCAGTTACGAGGAGGACAATTTCTACATAGATACGCAGTATTTT. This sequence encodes CASSYEEDNFYIDTQYF.

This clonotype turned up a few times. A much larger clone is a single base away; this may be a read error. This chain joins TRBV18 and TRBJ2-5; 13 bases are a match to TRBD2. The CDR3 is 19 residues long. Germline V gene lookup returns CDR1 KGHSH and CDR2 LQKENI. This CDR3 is CASSRVSGTSGTLQEIQYF. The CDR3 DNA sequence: TGTGCCAGCTCACGAGTATCCGGGACTAGCGGGACCCTACAAGAGATCCAGTACTTC.

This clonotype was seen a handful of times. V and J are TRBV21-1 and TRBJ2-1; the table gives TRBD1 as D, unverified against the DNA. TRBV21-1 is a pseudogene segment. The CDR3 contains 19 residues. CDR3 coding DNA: TGTGCCAGCACCCAGGACAGGGGGCAAGGTAGGAGGCCCTACAATGAGCAGTTCTTC. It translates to CASTQDRGQGRRPYNEQFF.

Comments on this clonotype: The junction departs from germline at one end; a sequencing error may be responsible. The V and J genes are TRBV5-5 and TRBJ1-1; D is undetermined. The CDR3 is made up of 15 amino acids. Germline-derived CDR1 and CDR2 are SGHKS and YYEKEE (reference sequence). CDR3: CASNLGLPRSTEAFF. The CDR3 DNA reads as TGCGCCAGCAACTTAGGTCTCCCTAGGAGCACTGAAGCTTTCTTT. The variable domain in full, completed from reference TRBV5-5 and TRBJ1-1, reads DAGVTQSPTHLIKTRGQQVTLRCSPISGHKSVSWYQQVLGQGPQFIFQYYEKEERGRGNFPDRFSARQFPNYSSELNVNALLLGDSALYLCASNLGLPRSTEAFFGQGTRLTVV.

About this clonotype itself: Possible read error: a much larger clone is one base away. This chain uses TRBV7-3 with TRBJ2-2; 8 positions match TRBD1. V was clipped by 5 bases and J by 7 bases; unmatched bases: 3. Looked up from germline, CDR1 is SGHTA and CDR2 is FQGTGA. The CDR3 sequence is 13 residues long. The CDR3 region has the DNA TGTGCCAGCAGCCTGGACAGGGTCGGGGAGCTGTTTTTT. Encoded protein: CASSLDRVGELFF.

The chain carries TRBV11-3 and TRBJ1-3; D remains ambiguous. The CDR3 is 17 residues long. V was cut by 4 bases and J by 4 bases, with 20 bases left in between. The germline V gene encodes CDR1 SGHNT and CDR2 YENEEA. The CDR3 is CASSSAGNRHSGNTIYF. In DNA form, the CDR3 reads TGTGCCAGCAGCTCTGCGGGGAACAGACACTCCGGAAACACCATATATTTT.

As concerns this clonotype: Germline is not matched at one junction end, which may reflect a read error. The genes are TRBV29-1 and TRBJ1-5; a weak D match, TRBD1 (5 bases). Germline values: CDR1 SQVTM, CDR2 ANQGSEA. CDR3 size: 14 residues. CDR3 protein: CSVGATWGNQPRHF. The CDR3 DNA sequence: TGCAGCGTTGGAGCCACATGGGGCAATCAGCCCCGGCATTTT.

In nucleotides, the CDR3 is TGTGCCAGCAGTGCTAAAGGACAGGGGGCTGGGGAAGCTTTCTTT. Protein: CASSAKGQGAGEAFF. This chain links TRBV2 with TRBJ1-1; 11 bases are a match to TRBD1. The CDR3 sequence is 15 residues long. Germline V gene data show CDR1 as SNHLY and CDR2 as FYNNEI. With 4 bases clipped from V and 8 bases from J, the junction kept 9 bases outside the gene matches.

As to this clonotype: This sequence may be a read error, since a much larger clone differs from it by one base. The CDR3 DNA reads as TGCAGTGCACAGACTAGCGGGAGCTCGAGGCAGTACTTC. Residues: CSAQTSGSSRQYF. The chain carries TRBV20-1 and TRBJ2-7, with 12 bases that match TRBD2. With V trimmed by 6 bases and J by 9 bases, 9 bases remained unmatched. This CDR3 contains 13 residues. CDR1 and CDR2 from the germline V gene are DFQATT and SNEGSKA (reference sequence).

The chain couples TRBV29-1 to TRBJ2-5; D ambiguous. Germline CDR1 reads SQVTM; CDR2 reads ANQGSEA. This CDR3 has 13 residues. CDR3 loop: CIVVTKYQETQYF. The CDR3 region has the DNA TGCATTGTTGTGACAAAGTACCAAGAGACCCAGTACTTC. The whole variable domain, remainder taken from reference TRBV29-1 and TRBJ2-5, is SAVISQKPSRDICQRGTSLTIQCQVDSQVTMMFWYRQQPGQSLTLIATANQGSEATYESGFVIDKFPISRPNLTFSTLTVSNMSPEDSSIYLCIVVTKYQETQYFGPGTRLLVL.

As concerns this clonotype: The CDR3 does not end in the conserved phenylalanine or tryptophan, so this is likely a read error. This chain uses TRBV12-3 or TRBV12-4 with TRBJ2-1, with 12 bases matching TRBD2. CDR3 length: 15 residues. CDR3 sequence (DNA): TGTGTCAGCAAACCGGGACTAGCGGGCCTCAATGAGCAGTTCCTC. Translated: CVSKPGLAGLNEQFL.

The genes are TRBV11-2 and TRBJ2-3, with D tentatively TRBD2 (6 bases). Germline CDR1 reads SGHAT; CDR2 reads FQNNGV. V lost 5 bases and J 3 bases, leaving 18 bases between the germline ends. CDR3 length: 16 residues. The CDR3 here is CASSPQGGWGTDTQYF. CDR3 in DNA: TGTGCCAGCAGCCCTCAGGGAGGCTGGGGGACAGATACGCAGTATTTT.

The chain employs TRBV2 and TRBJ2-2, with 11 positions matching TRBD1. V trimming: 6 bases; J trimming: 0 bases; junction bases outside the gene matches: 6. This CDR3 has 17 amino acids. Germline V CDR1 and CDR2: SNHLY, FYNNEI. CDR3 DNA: TGTGCCAGCAGGCGGACAGGGGGCTCCGCGAACACCGGGGAGCTGTTTTTT. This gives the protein CASRRTGGSANTGELFF.

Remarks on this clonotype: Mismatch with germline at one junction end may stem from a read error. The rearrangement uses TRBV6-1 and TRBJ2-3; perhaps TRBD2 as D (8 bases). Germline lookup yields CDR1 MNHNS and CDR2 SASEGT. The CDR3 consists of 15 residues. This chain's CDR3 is CSSSATSVGTDTRYF. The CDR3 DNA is TGTTCCAGCAGTGCGACTAGCGTGGGGACAGATACGCGGTATTTT.

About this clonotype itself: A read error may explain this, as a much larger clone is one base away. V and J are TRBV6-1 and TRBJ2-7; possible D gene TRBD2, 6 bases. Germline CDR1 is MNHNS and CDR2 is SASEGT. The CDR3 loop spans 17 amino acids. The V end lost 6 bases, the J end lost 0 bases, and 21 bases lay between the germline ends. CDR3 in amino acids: CASSAIPGRGISYEQYF. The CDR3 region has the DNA TGTGCCAGCAGCGCTATACCGGGACGGGGGATCTCCTACGAGCAGTACTTC.

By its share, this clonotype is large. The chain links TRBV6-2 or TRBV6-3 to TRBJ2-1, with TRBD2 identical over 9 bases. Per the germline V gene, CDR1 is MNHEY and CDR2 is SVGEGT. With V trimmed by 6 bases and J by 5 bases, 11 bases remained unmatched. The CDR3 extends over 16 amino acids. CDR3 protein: CASSTPIIAGDNEQFF. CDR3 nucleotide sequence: TGTGCCAGCAGCACCCCGATAATAGCGGGGGACAATGAGCAGTTCTTC.

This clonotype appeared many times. CDR3 residues: CASSLAKDQPQHF. The DNA for the CDR3 is TGTGCCAGCAGCTTAGCTAAGGATCAGCCCCAGCATTTT. J is TRBJ1-5 and V is TRBV7-9; D gene ambiguous. Between the trimmed V and J ends, which lost 0 bases and 5 bases, there was a span of 5 bases. The CDR3 has 13 residues. CDR1 and CDR2 from the germline V gene are SEHNR and FQNEAQ (reference sequence).

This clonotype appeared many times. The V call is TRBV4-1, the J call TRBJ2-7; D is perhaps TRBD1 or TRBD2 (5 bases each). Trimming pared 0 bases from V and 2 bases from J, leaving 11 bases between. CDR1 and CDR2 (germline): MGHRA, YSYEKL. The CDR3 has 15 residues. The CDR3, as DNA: TGCGCCAGCAGCCAAGAGGGGGTATCGACCTACGAGCAGTACTTC. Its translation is CASSQEGVSTYEQYF.

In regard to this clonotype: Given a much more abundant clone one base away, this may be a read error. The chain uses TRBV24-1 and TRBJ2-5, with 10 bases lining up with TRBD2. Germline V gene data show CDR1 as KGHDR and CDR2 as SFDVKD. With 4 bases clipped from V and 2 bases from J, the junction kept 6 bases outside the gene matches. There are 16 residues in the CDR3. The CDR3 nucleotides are TGTGCCACCAGTGAATCCGGGACTAGCGCACAAGAGACCCAGTACTTC. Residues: CATSESGTSAQETQYF.

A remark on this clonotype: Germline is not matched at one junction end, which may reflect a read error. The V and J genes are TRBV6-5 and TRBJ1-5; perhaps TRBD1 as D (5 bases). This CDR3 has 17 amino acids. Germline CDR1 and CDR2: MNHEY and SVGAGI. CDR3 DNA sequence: TGTGCCAGCAGTTACTCGGGCCGGGGCTATAGCAATCAGCCCCGGCATTTT. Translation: CASSYSGRGYSNQPRHF.

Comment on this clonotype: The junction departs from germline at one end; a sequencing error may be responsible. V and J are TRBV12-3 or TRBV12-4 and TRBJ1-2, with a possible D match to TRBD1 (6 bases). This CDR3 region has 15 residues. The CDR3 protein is CASSLDGGGAHGYAF. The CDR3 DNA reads TGTGCCAGCAGTCTAGACGGGGGGGGCGCCCATGGGTACGCCTTC.

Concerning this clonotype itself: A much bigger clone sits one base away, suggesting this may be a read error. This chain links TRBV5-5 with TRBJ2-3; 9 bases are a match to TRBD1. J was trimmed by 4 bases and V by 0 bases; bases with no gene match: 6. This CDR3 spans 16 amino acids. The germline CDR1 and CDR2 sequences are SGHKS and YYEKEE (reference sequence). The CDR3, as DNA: TGTGCCAGCAGCTTGGGGGACAGGGACAGGGCAGATACGCAGTATTTT. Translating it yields CASSLGDRDRADTQYF.

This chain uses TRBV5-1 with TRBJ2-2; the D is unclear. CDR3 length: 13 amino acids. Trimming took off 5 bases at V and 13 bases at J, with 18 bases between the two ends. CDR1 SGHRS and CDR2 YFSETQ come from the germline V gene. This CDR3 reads CASRLDNTEVLFF. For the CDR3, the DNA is TGCGCCAGCAGATTAGACAACACCGAGGTGCTGTTTTTT.

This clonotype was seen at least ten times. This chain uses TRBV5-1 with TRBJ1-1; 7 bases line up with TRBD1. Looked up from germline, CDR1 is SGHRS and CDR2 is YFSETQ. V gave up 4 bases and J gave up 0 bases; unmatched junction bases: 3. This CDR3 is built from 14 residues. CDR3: CASSPDRLNTEAFF. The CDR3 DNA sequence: TGCGCCAGCAGCCCGGACAGGTTGAACACTGAAGCTTTCTTT. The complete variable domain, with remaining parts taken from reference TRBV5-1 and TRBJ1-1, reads KAGVTQTPRYLIKTRGQQVTLSCSPISGHRSVSWYQQTPGQGLQFLFEYFSETQRNKGNFPGRFSGRQFSNSRSEMNVSTLELGDSALYLCASSPDRLNTEAFFGQGTRLTVV.